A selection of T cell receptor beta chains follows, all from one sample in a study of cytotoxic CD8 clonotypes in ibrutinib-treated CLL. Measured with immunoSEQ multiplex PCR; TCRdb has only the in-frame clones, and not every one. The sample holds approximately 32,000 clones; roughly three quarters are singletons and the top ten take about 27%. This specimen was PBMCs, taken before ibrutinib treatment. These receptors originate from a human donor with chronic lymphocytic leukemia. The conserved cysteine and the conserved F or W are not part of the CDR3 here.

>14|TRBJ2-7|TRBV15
ATSRALGQGAYEQY
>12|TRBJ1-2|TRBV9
ASSVEQGGDGYT
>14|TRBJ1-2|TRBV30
AWTGGQGAFDYGYT
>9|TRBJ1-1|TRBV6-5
ASILGVEAF
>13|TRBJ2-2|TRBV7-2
ASSLMGSNTGELF
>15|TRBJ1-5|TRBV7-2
ASSPGPSGTGNQPQH
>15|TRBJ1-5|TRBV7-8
ASSPRVYHAGNQPQH
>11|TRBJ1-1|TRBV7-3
ASSLGQNTEAF
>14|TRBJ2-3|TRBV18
ASSPVVATFTDTQY
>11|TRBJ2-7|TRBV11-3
ASSLGQHYEQY
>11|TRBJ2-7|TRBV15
ATSRDRRYEQY
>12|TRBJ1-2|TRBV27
ASSRNGGNYGYT
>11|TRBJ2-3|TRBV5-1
ASSLDPASTQY
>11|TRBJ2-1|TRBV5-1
ATGLSYESEQF
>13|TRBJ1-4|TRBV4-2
ASSQEGQSNEKLF
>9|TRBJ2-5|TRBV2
ASSSRETQY
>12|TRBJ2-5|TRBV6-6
ASSDQDVQETQY
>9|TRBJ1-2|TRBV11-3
ASSAGYGYT
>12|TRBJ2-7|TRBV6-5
ASRAGTGAGEQY
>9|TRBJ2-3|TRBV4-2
ASSQGGPQY
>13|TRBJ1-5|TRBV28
ASSGGQGAPQPQH
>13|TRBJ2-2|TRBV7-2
ASSNRQGATGELF
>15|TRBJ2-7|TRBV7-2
ASSLIGNRASTYEQY
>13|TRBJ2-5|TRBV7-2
ASSLRGWAQETQY
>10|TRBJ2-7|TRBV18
ASSPRDGEQY
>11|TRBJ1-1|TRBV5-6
ASSLAGNTEAF
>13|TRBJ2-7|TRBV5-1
ASSRGADRGYEQY
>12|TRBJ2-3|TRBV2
ATVLAGGIDTQY
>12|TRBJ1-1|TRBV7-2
ASSSDIWNTEAF
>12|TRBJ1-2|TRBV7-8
ASSLPGRYYGYT
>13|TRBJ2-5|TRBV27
ASSPGSLISGTQY
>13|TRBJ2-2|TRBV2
ASRGTSGSSGELF
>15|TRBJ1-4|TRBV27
ASSLSLPQAVNEKLF
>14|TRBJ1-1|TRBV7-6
ASSLTSVTGGFEAF
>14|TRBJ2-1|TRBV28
ASSFGTGQGYNEQF
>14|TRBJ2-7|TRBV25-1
ASRGTSGTGTYEQY
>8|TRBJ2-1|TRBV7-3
ASGNGILF
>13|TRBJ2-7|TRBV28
ASTAGTSGSYEQY
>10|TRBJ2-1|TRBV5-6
ASSINRNEQF
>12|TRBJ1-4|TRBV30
AWSLAGLEEKLF
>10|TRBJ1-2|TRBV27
ASSQDRDRYT
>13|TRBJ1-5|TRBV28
ASIGQGMSNQPQH
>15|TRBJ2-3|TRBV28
ASSYSGLYGSTDTQY
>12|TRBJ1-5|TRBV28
ASTAPGYQRPQH
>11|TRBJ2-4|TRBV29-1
SVTSGSLDIQY
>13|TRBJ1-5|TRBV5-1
ASSLAGGINQPQH
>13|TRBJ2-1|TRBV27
ASRRGGITYNEQF
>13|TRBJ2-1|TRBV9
ASSGRTGANNEQF
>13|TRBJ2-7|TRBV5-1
ASSRTGTTSYEQY
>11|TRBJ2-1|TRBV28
ASSLPGDNEQF
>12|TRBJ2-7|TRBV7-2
ASSLESGPYEQY
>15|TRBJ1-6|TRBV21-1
ASSGQPPIPINSPLH
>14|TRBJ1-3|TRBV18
ASSPLDRGGGNTIY
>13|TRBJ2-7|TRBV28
ASRKTGTGGREQY